This T cell receptor (beta chain) was profiled in a study of T cells in tuberculosis. Study-level background: Samples predate treatment or fall within its first 7 days.

Clones were read by immunoSEQ multiplex PCR, and TCRdb kept only the in-frame ones, dropping some. The sample contains 25,000 to 40,000 clones, 70% to 90% of which appear only once. The time point was: new active TB diagnosis, blood taken before or within 7 days of starting treatment. The CDR3 runs to 14 residues. V shed 4 bases, J shed 11 bases, and the junction held 10 bases outside the gene matches. CDR1 and CDR2 from the germline V gene are MNHNS and SASEGT. The specimen comprised PBMCs, sampled at tuberculosis diagnosis. The genes are TRBV6-1 and TRBJ2-5; 10 nucleotides agree with TRBD2. The receptor was isolated from an adult with tuberculosis. This CDR3 reads CASSVGLAGVEQYF. The CDR3 DNA reads TGTGCCAGCAGTGTCGGTCTAGCGGGAGTAGAGCAGTACTTC.